This paragraph reports one T cell receptor beta chain. Its target antigen remains unknown. Base qualities are missing; no much larger clone stands one base away. In the prospective study, participants were about 18 to 95 years old, resided in 24 geographic areas of the United States, and were enrolled through a virtual design. In the prospective study, participants were assigned to cohorts based on the clinical history participants reported in a screening survey and a study questionnaire. In the prospective study, mobile phlebotomists collected whole blood, serum and a nasopharyngeal or oropharyngeal swab from each participant. Over an approximately 2-month period, participants in the prospective study had the option of providing additional blood draws and questionnaires. Prospective study blood samples were shipped either frozen or at room temperature before DNA extraction. TCRbeta CDR3 regions were amplified from genomic DNA by means of the immunoSEQ Assay, a bias-controlled multiplex PCR. In the source study's methods: Within the assay, amplification of reference gene primers was used to estimate how many nucleated cells each sample contained. Sequence reads were collapsed and filtered to measure the absolute abundance of every unique TCRbeta CDR3 rearrangement. For each sample, productive Simpson clonality was calculated by taking the square root of Simpson's diversity index across productive rearrangements. Not all clones reach the TCRdb copy of this immuneACCESS table, which keeps in-frame sequences only. Checked studies attribute under half of the gap to unresolved V genes and leave the rest unexplained. V and J calls and clone size are copied from that table; D and trimming were computed from the DNA. The sample table shows around 250,000 clones, and around 89% are seen once. Clones ranked in the top ten supply 0.95% to 1.5% of the sample.

The sample comes from a study of blood T cell repertoires in COVID-19 (TCRdb year 2020). In terms of the full investigation: Samples covering the acute and convalescent phases of COVID-19 were provided by collaborators in the United States, Italy and Spain. Deeply sampled blood TCRbeta repertoires from subjects exposed to, actively infected with, or recovered from COVID-19 were included in the dataset. Samples came from the ongoing ImmuneRACE study (first 160 participants) plus 1,254 subjects from 6 global collaborators. The repertoires were made available in a free public database intended to serve as a resource for research on the immune response to SARS-CoV-2. Where available, HLA class I and class II types were taken from metadata supplied by the sample provider and were not determined by assay-based typing. Sample metadata almost always included a de-identified subject ID, COVID-19 status, age in years and sex. The material from the prospective study consisted of cDNA or gDNA derived from T cells, B-cell-depleted T cells, or PBMCs.

Here is what the overall study found, with its caveats: The quantity of clinical and demographic metadata differed by source and by participant and was supplied without curation.

CDR1 and CDR2, looked up from the germline V gene, are SGHDT and YYEEEE. The V end loses 4 bases and the J end loses 0 bases, and a stretch of 17 bases separates them. From the cysteine through the phenylalanine, the CDR3 covers 18 amino acids. Just CDR3 DNA is preserved here, 54 bases in frame from base 1. The sequencing input was PBMCs or T cells enriched from blood (not recorded which). The V gene is TRBV5-6 and the J gene is TRBJ2-6; a tentative D call is TRBD1 (5 bases match). This TCR came from a middle-aged woman with acute COVID-19. The bases are TGTGCCAGCAGCCTCCGACAGTTCCTAGGCTCTGGGGCCAACGTCCTGACTTTC. This encodes CASSLRQFLGSGANVLTF.